This TCR beta chain emerged from a study of CD8 T cells in Susac syndrome. In the multiple sclerosis control group, patients were treatment-naive and had stable or active relapsing-remitting disease. Through negative isolation, CD4+ and CD8+ T cells were obtained, while TEMRA cells were enriched using FACS. Roughly 0.45 to 1 ug RNA was reverse transcribed with random hexamers. Amplification of the TCR beta CDR3 was carried out by immunoSEQ multiplex PCR, which spanned a total of 54 Vbeta and 13 Jbeta segments. TCRdb reanalysed the immunoSEQ multiplex PCR reads using MiXCR and keeps one entry per CDR3 protein. The data hold roughly 130,000 distinct CDR3 sequences, with approximately 94% observed a single time. J lost 2 bases, V lost 2 bases, and 2 bases had no gene match. Per germline, CDR1 MRHNA and CDR2 SNTAGT. This CDR3 has 15 residues. General study findings and limits: TCR sequencing and HLA analysis covered a relatively small number of individuals.

On this clonotype: The antigen is not known.

This TCR came from a human donor with multiple sclerosis. Sequenced: CD4+ T cells from PBMCs. The chain has TRBV6-4 and TRBJ2-2, with 7 bases matching TRBD1. The CDR3 sequence is CASSDEGANTGELFF. CDR3 nucleotide sequence: TGTGCCAGCAGTGACGAGGGGGCTAACACCGGGGAGCTGTTTTTT.